What follows are 7 T cell receptor beta chains derived from one specimen sequenced in a study of T cell responses to AZD1222 COVID-19 vaccine. This table comes from immunoSEQ multiplex PCR, and its TCRdb copy is limited to in-frame clones, with some not included. In the table there are about 160,000 clones, roughly 88% of which are singletons. The sample consisted of peripheral blood, taken 28 days after the second AZD1222 dose. All receptors derive from an adult who received the AZD1222 COVID-19 vaccine.

The chain employs TRBV4-1 and TRBJ1-1; D unclear. This CDR3 has 15 amino acids. CDR1 and CDR2 (germline): MGHRA, YSYEKL. V dropped 3 bases and J dropped 6 bases, with 17 bases sitting between them. The CDR3 nucleotides are TGCGCCAGCAGCCAGGCTTCATTCGTTGGCGCTGAAGCTTTCTTT. Translated, it gives CASSQASFVGAEAFF.

V gene TRBV30 combines with J gene TRBJ2-7; D remains unclear. The V end lost 3 bases, the J end lost 0 bases, and 9 bases lay between the germline ends. CDR1 and CDR2 from the germline V gene are GTSNPN and SVGIG (reference sequence). The CDR3 runs 13 residues. The CDR3 is CAWSQESSYEQYF. Written as DNA, the CDR3 is TGTGCCTGGAGCCAGGAGAGCTCCTACGAGCAGTACTTC.

This chain joins TRBV6-5 and TRBJ1-5; 8 bases are a match to TRBD1. CDR3 length: 15 residues. V dropped 6 bases and J dropped 5; count of bases not matched to a gene: 9. Germline V gene data show CDR1 as MNHEY and CDR2 as SVGAGI. CDR3 nucleotide sequence: TGTGCCAGCAGCCTCAGACAGGGGAATTATCAGCCCCAGCATTTT. Translated, it gives CASSLRQGNYQPQHF.

The J gene is TRBJ1-6, the V gene TRBV27; D not resolved. V shed 3 bases and J shed 9 bases, with 9 bases lying between them. Per the germline V gene, CDR1 is MNHEY and CDR2 is SMNVEV (reference sequence). This CDR3 has 13 residues. CDR3 sequence reads: CASSFRQGSPLHF. In nucleotides, the CDR3 is TGTGCCAGCAGTTTTAGGCAAGGTTCACCCCTCCACTTT.

This clone was counted once. V and J are TRBV6-5 and TRBJ1-2, with 7 bases identical to TRBD1. V was clipped by 6 bases and J by 5 bases; unmatched bases: 12. The CDR3 totals 15 residues. CDR1 MNHEY and CDR2 SVGAGI come from the germline V gene. CDR3 DNA sequence: TGTGCCAGCAGCGTACTTATAGGGGGCGCGTATGGCTACACCTTC. This encodes CASSVLIGGAYGYTF.

The chain recombines TRBV5-4 with TRBJ2-2; 7 bases map to TRBD2. CDR1 is SGHNT, CDR2 YYREEE, per germline (reference sequence). The CDR3 runs 14 residues. V shed 5 bases and J 4 bases; nucleotides not matched to a gene: 5. The CDR3 region has the DNA TGTGCCAGCAGAGGCGGGGGACCCACCGGGGAGCTGTTTTTT. It is translated as CASRGGGPTGELFF.

The CDR3: CASRGQPSEKLFF. The CDR3 coding sequence is TGTGCCAGCAGAGGGCAACCAAGTGAAAAACTGTTTTTT. The rearrangement joins TRBV6-5 to TRBJ1-4; D is unclear. The CDR3 consists of 13 residues. Trimming removed 6 bases at V and 7 bases at J, with 12 bases between. Germline V gene sequence: CDR1 MNHEY, CDR2 SVGAGI.